These 21 T cell receptor beta chains were sequenced from one sample in a study of blood T cell repertoires in COVID-19. TCRdb's table, derived via immunoSEQ multiplex PCR, lists solely in-frame clones and lacks some. In the table there are about 300,000 clones, more than 85% of which are singletons. The sequencing sample was made of peripheral blood. The receptors stem from a man aged 65-85 years with acute or convalescent COVID-19.

V and J are TRBV7-9 and TRBJ1-3; D may be TRBD1 (6 bases). Germline-derived CDR1 and CDR2 are SEHNR and FQNEAQ (reference sequence). The CDR3 is 16 amino acids. The V and J ends lost 5 bases and 8 bases respectively, with 22 bases between them. The CDR3 here is CASSIGQPGIEDTIYF. The CDR3 coding sequence is TGTGCCAGCAGCATCGGACAGCCCGGTATTGAAGACACCATATATTTT.

The chain couples TRBV5-4 to TRBJ2-3; 10 bases line up with TRBD2. CDR1 SGHNT and CDR2 YYREEE come from the germline V gene (reference sequence). This CDR3 comprises 17 residues. Trimming removed 5 bases from V and 1 base from J; junction bases left unmatched: 10. The CDR3 DNA follows: TGTGCCAGCAGGAGGGGATGGACTAGCGGTCGCACAGATACGCAGTATTTT. It specifies CASRRGWTSGRTDTQYF. Supplemented by reference TRBV5-4 and TRBJ2-3, the full variable domain reads ETGVTQSPTHLIKTRGQQVTLRCSSQSGHNTVSWYQQALGQGPQFIFQYYREEENGRGNFPPRFSGLQFPNYSSELNVNALELDDSALYLCASRRGWTSGRTDTQYFGPGTRLTVL.

The V gene is TRBV5-4, the J gene TRBJ2-5, with TRBD1 matching over 8 bases. The CDR3 runs to 14 residues. Germline V lookup: CDR1 SGHNT, CDR2 YYREEE (reference sequence). V lost 4 bases, J lost 5 bases, and 7 bases stayed unmatched. The CDR3 nucleotides read TGTGCCAGCAGCCGGGACAGGCTAGGGGAGACCCAGTACTTC. This codes for CASSRDRLGETQYF.

The V gene is TRBV6-5, the J gene TRBJ1-2; 7 nucleotides align to TRBD1. The CDR3 length is 13 residues. Germline CDR1 reads MNHEY; CDR2 reads SVGAGI. V was clipped by 7 bases and J by 3 bases; unmatched bases: 5. CDR3 bases: TGTGCCAGCAAGAAAGGGACAGACTATGGCTACACCTTC. Encoded protein: CASKKGTDYGYTF.

The rearrangement links TRBV19 to TRBJ1-3; TRBD1 matches 8 bases. CDR3 length equals 14 residues. J lost 5 bases, V lost 7 bases, and 7 bases had no gene match. Germline assignment: CDR1 LNHDA and CDR2 SQIVND (reference sequence). The CDR3 sequence is CASKVDRGRNTIYF. DNA for the CDR3: TGTGCCAGTAAGGTTGACAGGGGAAGAAACACCATATATTTT. Variable domain in full (rest from reference TRBV19 and TRBJ1-3): DGGITQSPKYLFRKEGQNVTLSCEQNLNHDAMYWYRQDPGQGLRLIYYSQIVNDFQKGDIAEGYSVSREKKESFPLTVTSAQKNPTAFYLCASKVDRGRNTIYFGEGSWLTVV.

Comments on this clone: Its ends do not fully match the called genes, so a read error is possible. The rearrangement links TRBV6-6 to TRBJ1-1; unclear D gene. Looked up from germline, CDR1 is MNHNY and CDR2 is SVGAGI (reference sequence). The CDR3 covers 13 residues. CDR3 sequence reads: CASSPRGNPEAFF. The CDR3 DNA reads TGTGCCAGCAGTCCACGAGGGAACCCTGAAGCTTTCTTT.

The gene calls are TRBV7-2 and TRBJ2-3, with D tentatively TRBD1 (6 bases). The V gene's germline CDR1 is SGHTA and CDR2 FQGNSA. The CDR3 extends over 16 amino acids. Trimming left V 2 bases short and J 2 bases short, with 14 bases between. CDR3 residues: CASSLRSGQNTDTQYF. The CDR3 region has the DNA TGTGCCAGCAGCTTAAGGTCCGGACAGAACACAGATACGCAGTATTTT.

This clone was seen a few times. The chain couples TRBV6-2 or TRBV6-3 to TRBJ1-1, with TRBD1 matching 9 bases. The CDR3 extends over 16 amino acids. CDR1 MNHEY and CDR2 SVGEGT come from the germline V gene. The V segment lost 2 bases and the J segment 6 bases; nucleotides outside the gene matches: 10. CDR3 sequence reads: CASSYGTGTGYAEAFF. Written as DNA, the CDR3 is TGTGCCAGCAGTTACGGGACAGGGACCGGGTATGCTGAAGCTTTCTTT.

The V call is TRBV30, the J call TRBJ2-3; TRBD2 agrees at 10 bases. The V and J ends lost 8 bases and 4 bases, in that order; junction bases with no gene match: 6. Germline V lookup: CDR1 GTSNPN, CDR2 SVGIG (reference sequence). The CDR3 loop spans 13 amino acids. The CDR3 DNA follows: TGTGCCCGTGGACTAGCGGCCGCAGATACGCAGTATTTT. This codes for CARGLAAADTQYF.

This chain uses TRBV4-2 with TRBJ2-7; 10 nucleotides line up with TRBD2. The length of the CDR3 is 15 residues. Germline trimming cut 1 base from V and 3 bases from J; bases unmatched to any gene: 3. The V gene's germline CDR1 is LGHNA and CDR2 YNFKEQ. The DNA of the CDR3 is TGTGCCAGCAGCCAAGCTCCTAGCGGGAGCTACGAGCAGTACTTC. Encoded protein: CASSQAPSGSYEQYF.

The chain couples TRBV28 to TRBJ1-5; TRBD1 might be the D (5 bases). Germline-derived CDR1 and CDR2 are MDHEN and SYDVKM. V shed 5 bases and J shed 5 bases, with 16 bases lying between them. The CDR3 runs to 15 residues. The CDR3 here is CASSPPRGVHQPQHF. The CDR3 DNA is TGTGCCAGCAGTCCCCCTCGGGGGGTACATCAGCCCCAGCATTTT.

The chain employs TRBV10-3 and TRBJ2-1, with a weak D call TRBD2 (6 bases). CDR1 and CDR2 (germline): ENHRY, SYGVKD. This CDR3 is built from 15 residues. The V gene lost 7 bases and the J gene lost 3 bases, with 16 bases spanning the gap. The CDR3 bases are TGTGCCATCAAGGCAGGGAGGAGGGTCTACAATGAGCAGTTCTTC. It encodes CAIKAGRRVYNEQFF.

V and J are TRBV9 and TRBJ2-2; D might be TRBD1 (5 bases). With 4 bases removed from V and 1 base from J, the gap between germline ends came to 11 bases. Germline V gene sequence: CDR1 SGDLS, CDR2 YYNGEE. This CDR3 has 15 amino acids. Here the CDR3 DNA reads TGTGCCAGCAGCCCGCGACAGCTGAACACCGGGGAGCTGTTTTTT. It yields the protein CASSPRQLNTGELFF.

This clone was found once. This chain uses TRBV5-1 with TRBJ2-1; 14 bases agree with TRBD2. Germline CDR1 SGHRS, CDR2 YFSETQ. J was trimmed by 10 bases and V by 1 base; bases with no gene match: 7. The CDR3 has 16 amino acids. The CDR3, as DNA: TGCGCCAGCAGCTTGAGGGGGACTAGCGGGAGACAGGAGCAGTTCTTC. Its protein is CASSLRGTSGRQEQFF.

A few counts support this clone. This CDR3 is also generated by other DNA sequences in the sample. V usage is TRBV4-3 and J usage is TRBJ2-1, with a tentative D call TRBD1 (7 bases). Germline CDR1 reads LGHNA; CDR2 reads YSLEER. The V and J ends lost 1 base and 4 bases respectively, with 11 bases between them. The CDR3 extends over 15 amino acids. This chain's CDR3 is CASSQARDRYNEQFF. The CDR3 bases are TGCGCCAGCAGCCAAGCGCGGGACAGATACAATGAGCAGTTCTTC.

The chain uses TRBV27 and TRBJ1-4, with 9 bases that match TRBD1. CDR1 MNHEY and CDR2 SMNVEV come from the germline V gene (reference sequence). The ends lost 4 bases at V and 12 bases at J; junction bases unmatched: 12. The CDR3 is made up of 15 amino acids. This CDR3 is CASSSRTGAIMELFF. The CDR3 DNA sequence: TGTGCCAGCAGTTCTCGGACAGGGGCCATCATGGAACTGTTTTTT.

The V gene is TRBV30, the J gene TRBJ1-4; 7 bases map to TRBD1. V was clipped by 3 bases and J by 4 bases; unmatched bases: 8. Germline values: CDR1 GTSNPN, CDR2 SVGIG (reference sequence). This CDR3 has 15 amino acids. The CDR3 nucleotides are TGTGCCTGGAGCCCAAGACAGGGACATAATGAAAAACTGTTTTTT. Encoded protein: CAWSPRQGHNEKLFF.

The genes are TRBV10-1 and TRBJ1-4; D is possibly TRBD1 (5 bases). Trimming cost V 0 bases and J 5 bases, with 16 bases left between them. This CDR3 region has 17 residues. Germline V lookup: CDR1 WNHNN, CDR2 SYGVQD (reference sequence). The CDR3 is CASSESTQPKGNEKLFF. The CDR3 bases are TGCGCCAGCAGTGAGTCGACACAGCCGAAGGGGAATGAAAAACTGTTTTTT.

V and J are TRBV6-6 and TRBJ2-1; D perhaps matches TRBD2 (6 bases). The CDR3 is made up of 15 amino acids. Germline CDR1 MNHNY, CDR2 SVGAGI (reference sequence). Trimming stripped 1 base from V and 4 bases from J, with 11 bases between. The CDR3 coding sequence is TGTGCCAGCAGTTACTTGGCGGGGCAATACAATGAGCAGTTCTTC. It translates to CASSYLAGQYNEQFF.

The chain uses TRBV12-3 or TRBV12-4 and TRBJ1-2, with TRBD1 identical over 8 bases. V lost 5 bases and J lost 4; bases outside the gene matches: 3. The CDR3 covers 13 residues. CDR3 DNA: TGTGCCAGCAGTCAAGGACAGGGCTATGGCTACACCTTC. This gives the protein CASSQGQGYGYTF.

The J gene is TRBJ2-1, the V gene TRBV10-3, with D possibly matching TRBD2 (6 bases). Germline V CDR1 and CDR2: ENHRY, SYGVKD. The CDR3 totals 12 residues. V lost 4 bases, J lost 10 bases, and 11 bases lay in between. The CDR3 loop is CAISVPAGEQFF. DNA for the CDR3: TGTGCCATCAGTGTACCTGCGGGGGAGCAGTTCTTC.